This is a list of T cell receptor beta chains from one sample in a study of blood T cells in healthy people across ages. TCRdb re-analysed the 5' RACE reads in MiXCR, keeping a single row per CDR3 protein. The sample lists 630,000 or so distinct CDR3 sequences, 32% occurring once. The sequenced material came from blood. These receptors all come from a woman of 80 years or more in good health. Both conserved end residues are part of each CDR3. Each record gives: D gene, clone size, V gene, CDR3 protein. D genes are given only for firm matches. Rows may omit the clone size; those that give it use once, few, many or a size class.

-,many,TRBV4-3,CASSQDKELNTEAFF
TRBD2,-,TRBV5-1,CASSLSPSGAYNEQFF
-,many,TRBV5-1,CASSLMEGSETQYF
-,many,TRBV3-1,CASSQVARTSSGNEQFF
-,-,TRBV28,CASLSGGNTGELFF
-,many,TRBV2,CASSDPGDEQFF
TRBD2,-,TRBV6-6,CASSYGGGETQFF
-,few,TRBV29-1,CSVHTKVVGETQYF
-,few,TRBV5-1,CASTSNRRYQETQYF
TRBD1,-,TRBV11-2,CASSGGQANTEAFF
-,many,TRBV6-2/TRBV6-3,CASSYSTGYEQYF
-,few,TRBV14,CASSPGIQLIYYGYTF
TRBD1,few,TRBV7-2,CASSSHGQGGGDNYGYTF
-,-,TRBV20-1,CSARDRSQGPRPGQPQHF
-,many,TRBV4-1,CASSPDPSELSNEQFF
-,many,TRBV5-5,CASSSSSWGGETQYF
-,few,TRBV9,CASSVDSLLGYTF
-,many,TRBV20-1,CSARGSDLLGYTF
-,-,TRBV7-2,CASSLGVSPNSPLHF
TRBD2,few,TRBV20-1,CSARPGGSTDTQYF
-,-,TRBV20-1,CSAQQVLSSYEQYF
-,many,TRBV5-1,CASSLDEGPSQPQHF
TRBD1,few,TRBV27,CASSSGTGMGWTEAFF
-,-,TRBV20-1,CSASEGSSSYNEQFF
TRBD2,many,TRBV27,CASRPRGGLEQFF